Listed below are T cell receptor beta chains from one sample, sequenced in a study of T cell responses to AZD1222 COVID-19 vaccine. Libraries were prepared by immunoSEQ multiplex PCR; TCRdb keeps only in-frame clonotypes and omits some of them. This sample yields about 120,000 clones, of which 87% are seen a single time; under 3.5% belongs to the top ten. Here the sequenced sample was peripheral blood, taken on day 0 of AZD1222 vaccination. The receptors were gathered from an adult in good health. Each CDR3 is given with its conserved first and last residue. Each record gives: J gene, CDR3 length, V gene, D gene, clone size, CDR3 protein, CDR3 DNA. The D gene is left open where the match is weak. Clone size appears in some rows only: once, few, many, or a class for an expanded clone.

TRBJ2-7 | 14 | TRBV9 | TRBD2 | few | CASSEGDIAGEQYF | TGTGCCAGCAGCGAGGGAGATATAGCGGGGGAGCAGTACTTC
TRBJ1-5 | 14 | TRBV7-2 | - | - | CASSLGVNNQPQHF | TGTGCCAGCAGCCTGGGGGTGAACAATCAGCCCCAGCATTTT
TRBJ2-3 | 15 | TRBV18 | TRBD1 | - | CASSGGQGDTDTQYF | TGTGCCAGCTCCGGGGGACAGGGGGACACAGATACGCAGTATTTT
TRBJ2-7 | 12 | TRBV11-3 | - | few | CASSFFHYEQYF | TGTGCCAGCAGCTTCTTCCACTACGAGCAGTACTTC
TRBJ1-6 | 13 | TRBV2 | - | - | CASSEEVNSPLHF | TGTGCCAGCAGTGAAGAAGTCAATTCACCCCTCCACTTT
TRBJ2-7 | 16 | TRBV5-1 | TRBD2 | few | CASSLVAGGISYEQYF | TGCGCCAGCAGCTTGGTGGCGGGAGGAATCTCCTACGAGCAGTACTTC
TRBJ1-6 | 15 | TRBV6-6 | TRBD1 | few | CASSVMDRGNSPLHF | TGTGCCAGCAGCGTGATGGACAGGGGGAATTCACCCCTCCACTTT
TRBJ1-6 | 14 | TRBV6-2/TRBV6-3 | - | - | CASSPTGNNSPLHF | TGTGCCAGCAGCCCCACAGGGAATAATTCACCCCTCCACTTT
TRBJ2-7 | 16 | TRBV27 | - | - | CASSLSRRGTTYEQYF | TGTGCCAGCAGTTTATCGAGGCGGGGTACCACCTACGAGCAGTACTTC
TRBJ1-2 | 13 | TRBV28 | - | - | CASSLWGADGYTF | TGTGCCAGCAGTTTGTGGGGGGCCGATGGCTACACCTTC
TRBJ2-7 | 15 | TRBV2 | TRBD2 | - | CASSEWGLAGGEQYF | TGTGCCAGCAGTGAATGGGGACTAGCGGGAGGCGAGCAGTACTTC
TRBJ1-4 | 15 | TRBV5-1 | TRBD1 | - | CASSLPGGEGEKLFF | TGCGCCAGCAGCTTGCCAGGGGGCGAAGGGGAAAAACTGTTTTTT